The sequence of this T cell receptor (beta chain) was determined in a study of T-cell memory formation after mild COVID-19. Trimming cost V 4 bases and J 3 bases; bases outside gene matches: 3. The CDR3 runs 14 residues. The germline V gene encodes CDR1 MNHEY and CDR2 SMNVEV (reference sequence). This clonotype has more than one count but fewer than ten. What it binds is not known. One entry per CDR3 protein, called by TCRdb with MiXCR from the 5' RACE reads. The data show more than 70,000 distinct CDR3 sequences, over 11% seen once. The study's findings and limits: Clones which contracted sat mainly in CM and EM if CD4+, and in EMRA if CD8+. Balance between CD4 and CD8 was seen in clones contracting day 15 to 85, and a CD4+ lean was seen in later expanders.

Source material: PBMCs or a T cell subset sorted from them (not recorded which). V is TRBV27 and J is TRBJ2-1, with TRBD2 matching over 7 bases. The clonotype comes from an adult woman who had mild COVID-19 (a few samples of this study predate the infection). Cell type and time point are not known. The CDR3 DNA is TGTGCCAGCAGTTATGTAGCGGGCTACAATGAGCAGTTCTTC. Protein sequence: CASSYVAGYNEQFF.